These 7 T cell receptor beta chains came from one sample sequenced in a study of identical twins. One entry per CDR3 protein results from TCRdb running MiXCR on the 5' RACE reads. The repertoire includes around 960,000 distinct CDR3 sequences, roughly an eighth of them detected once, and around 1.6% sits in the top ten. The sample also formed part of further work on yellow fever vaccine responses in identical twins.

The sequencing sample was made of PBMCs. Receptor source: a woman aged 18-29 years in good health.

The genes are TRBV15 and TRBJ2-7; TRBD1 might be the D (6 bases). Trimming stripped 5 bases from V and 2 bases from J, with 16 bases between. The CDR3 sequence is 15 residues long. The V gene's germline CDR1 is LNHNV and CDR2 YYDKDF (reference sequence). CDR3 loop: CATSGKTGLPYEQYF. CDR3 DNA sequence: TGTGCCACCAGCGGAAAAACAGGGTTACCCTACGAGCAGTACTTC.

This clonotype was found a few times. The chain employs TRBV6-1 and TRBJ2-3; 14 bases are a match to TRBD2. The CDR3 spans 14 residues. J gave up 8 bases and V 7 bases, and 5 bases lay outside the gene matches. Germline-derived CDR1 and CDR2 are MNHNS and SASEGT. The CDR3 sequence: CASTTSGRVGTQYF. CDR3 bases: TGTGCCAGCACGACTAGCGGGAGGGTGGGTACGCAGTATTTT.

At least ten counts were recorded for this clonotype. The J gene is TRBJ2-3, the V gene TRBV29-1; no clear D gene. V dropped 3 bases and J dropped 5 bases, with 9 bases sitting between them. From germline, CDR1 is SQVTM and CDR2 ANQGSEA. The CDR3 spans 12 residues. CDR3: CSVEGNVDTQYF. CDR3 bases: TGCAGCGTTGAGGGGAACGTAGATACGCAGTATTTT.

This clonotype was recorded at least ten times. The chain's CDR3 is CASSQDRKEQGGVGYTF. CDR3 in DNA: TGCGCCAGCAGCCAGGACCGGAAGGAACAGGGGGGGGTTGGCTACACCTTC. The chain joins TRBV4-1 to TRBJ1-2, with 8 bases identical to TRBD1. CDR3 length: 17 residues. Germline loops: CDR1 MGHRA, CDR2 YSYEKL. V shed 3 bases and J 7 bases; nucleotides not matched to a gene: 16.

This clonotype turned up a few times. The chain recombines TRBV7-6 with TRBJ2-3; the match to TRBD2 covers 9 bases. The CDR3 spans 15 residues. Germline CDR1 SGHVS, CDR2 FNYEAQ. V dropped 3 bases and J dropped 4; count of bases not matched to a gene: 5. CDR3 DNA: TGTGCCAGCAGCTTGGATAGCGGGAGCTCAGATACGCAGTATTTT. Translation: CASSLDSGSSDTQYF.

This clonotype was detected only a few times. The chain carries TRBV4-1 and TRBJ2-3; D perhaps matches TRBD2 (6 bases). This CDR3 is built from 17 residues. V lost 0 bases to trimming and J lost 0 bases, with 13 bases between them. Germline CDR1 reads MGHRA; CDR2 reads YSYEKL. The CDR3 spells CASSQDLWRGSTDTQYF. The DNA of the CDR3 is TGCGCCAGCAGCCAAGATCTGTGGCGGGGTAGCACAGATACGCAGTATTTT.

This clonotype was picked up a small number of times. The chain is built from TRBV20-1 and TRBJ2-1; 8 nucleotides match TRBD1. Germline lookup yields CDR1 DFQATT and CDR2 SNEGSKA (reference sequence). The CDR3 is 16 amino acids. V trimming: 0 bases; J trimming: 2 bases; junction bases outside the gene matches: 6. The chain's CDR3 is CSARDHRDRTYNEQFF. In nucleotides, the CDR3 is TGCAGTGCTAGAGATCATCGGGACAGGACCTACAATGAGCAGTTCTTC.